Detailed here is one TCR beta chain. The data derive from a study of blood T cell repertoires in COVID-19. In the study overall: The analysed material was cDNA or gDNA that came from T cells, B-cell-depleted T cells, or PBMCs.

Under the authors' procedure: Amplification from reference gene primers served as the basis for estimated nucleated cell counts. Profiled with immunoSEQ multiplex PCR; TCRdb holds only in-frame clones, not every one. Clonal size and the V and J genes are those of that table, whereas D and trimming came from the DNA. The sample yields roughly 500,000 clones, roughly 88% seen once. Those who participated ranged in age from roughly 18 to 90 years and resided in approximately 23 US areas. Recovered status applied to Cohort 3 donors who had two consecutive negative PCRs. It also applied to those with clearance or with symptom resolution. This CDR3 spans 15 amino acids. V was shortened by 4 bases and J by 0 bases, with 10 bases between the two germline ends. The germline CDR1 and CDR2 sequences are SEHNR and FQNEAQ (reference sequence).

The chain joins TRBV7-9 to TRBJ2-1, with D perhaps TRBD2 (6 bases). This TCR derives from a woman aged 40 to 49 who had recovered from COVID-19. The specimen was PBMCs or T cells enriched from blood (not recorded which). The CDR3 DNA reads as TGTGCCAGCAGCTCGGTAGCGGACTCCTACAATGAGCAGTTCTTC. This gives the protein CASSSVADSYNEQFF.